This TCR beta chain was recorded in a study of identical twins. General study findings and limits: Interpretation of the results relied on cross-sectional statistical analysis and not on following the same donors.

With V trimmed by 4 bases and J by 7 bases, 5 bases remained unmatched. Germline V gene lookup returns CDR1 ENHRY and CDR2 SYGVKD. The CDR3 has 15 amino acids. TCRdb re-called the 5' RACE reads with MiXCR, one entry per CDR3 protein. The sample consists of roughly 720,000 distinct CDR3 sequences, roughly 18% of them appearing once. Comments on this clonotype: Its antigen is unknown.

These data also formed part of another study, on T cells expressing NK-cell markers.

Input material: PBMCs. The rearrangement links TRBV10-3 to TRBJ2-1; 12 positions match TRBD2. The receptor was isolated from a woman aged 18 to 35 in good health. The DNA of the CDR3 is TGTGCCATCAGTGCCCTAGCGGGAGGGCGTAATGAGCAGTTCTTC. This codes for CAISALAGGRNEQFF.